This T cell receptor beta chain stems from a study of OX40 agonist ivuxolimab in advanced cancers. This CDR3 is built from 13 residues. Germline trimming cut 4 bases from V and 9 bases from J; bases unmatched to any gene: 6. Germline lookup yields CDR1 SGHRS and CDR2 YFSETQ. The assay was immunoSEQ multiplex PCR, and TCRdb's table has in-frame clones only and misses some. The table records 75,000 to 95,000 clones, 85% to 90% of them present only once. The source is an adult with an advanced solid tumor such as melanoma, head and neck, liver or kidney cancer. This chain connects TRBV5-1 to TRBJ2-7; 11 bases fit TRBD2. Here the sequenced sample was CD4+ or CD8+ T cells sorted from blood, taken in a trial of the OX40 agonist ivuxolimab. The CDR3 loop is CASSLLAGVVQYF. The DNA of the CDR3 is TGCGCCAGCAGCCTACTAGCGGGAGTAGTGCAGTACTTC. Looking up the rest from reference TRBV5-1 and TRBJ2-7 gives the full variable domain: KAGVTQTPRYLIKTRGQQVTLSCSPISGHRSVSWYQQTPGQGLQFLFEYFSETQRNKGNFPGRFSGRQFSNSRSEMNVSTLELGDSALYLCASSLLAGVVQYFGPGTRLTVT.